The T cell receptor beta chain under discussion was sequenced for a study of long-term antiretroviral therapy in people with HIV. About the study: The 2015 immediate-ART recommendation was preceded by the earliest samples by about a decade.

Notes on this clone: As yet, its antigen is unknown.

Each sample contained about 0.95-11 million cryopreserved PBMC, thawed before DNA extraction. Version v3.0 of the immunoSEQ assay was performed at survey level. Sequencing used immunoSEQ multiplex PCR; TCRdb keeps in-frame clones, though not all of them. The sample has about 17,000 clones, about 89% seen once. Study results and caveats: Those clones which expanded before ART made up the dominant part of the repertoire at all time points. HIV repertoires spanned tighter CDR3 length ranges than controls did.

This specimen was unsorted PBMCs, taken 0.6 years after starting antiretroviral therapy. The receptor comes from a middle-aged woman with HIV.

The CDR3 nucleotides read TGTGCCAGCAGTTTACGAGTACAGCTAGACACTGAAGCTTTCTTT. This codes for CASSLRVQLDTEAFF. V gene TRBV27 combines with J gene TRBJ1-1; D gene ambiguous. The CDR3 is 15 amino acids. With 2 bases removed from V and 3 bases from J, the gap between germline ends came to 13 bases. Per the germline V gene, CDR1 is MNHEY and CDR2 is SMNVEV (reference sequence).